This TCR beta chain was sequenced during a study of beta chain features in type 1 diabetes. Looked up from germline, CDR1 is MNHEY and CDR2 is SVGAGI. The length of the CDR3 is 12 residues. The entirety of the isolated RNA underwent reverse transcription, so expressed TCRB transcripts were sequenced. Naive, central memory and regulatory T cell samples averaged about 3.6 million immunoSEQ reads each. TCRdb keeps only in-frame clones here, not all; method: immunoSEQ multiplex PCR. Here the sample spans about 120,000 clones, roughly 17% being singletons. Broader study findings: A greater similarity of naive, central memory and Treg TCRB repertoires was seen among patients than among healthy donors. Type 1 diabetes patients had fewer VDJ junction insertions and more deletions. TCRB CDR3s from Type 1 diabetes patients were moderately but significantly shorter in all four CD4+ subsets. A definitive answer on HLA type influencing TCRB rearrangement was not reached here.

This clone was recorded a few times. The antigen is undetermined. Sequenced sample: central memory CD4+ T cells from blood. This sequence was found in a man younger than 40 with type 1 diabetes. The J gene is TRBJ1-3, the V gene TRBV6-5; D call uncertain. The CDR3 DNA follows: TGTGCAGTGGCCAGTTCTGGAAACACCATATATTTT. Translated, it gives CAVASSGNTIYF.